The entry that follows covers one T cell receptor (beta chain) sequence. Its antigen is unidentified. This entry belongs to a study of shared clonotypes between healthy human individuals. Findings and caveats of the study: As a rule, naive subsets had a larger estimated richness than memory subsets.

Naive CD8 isolation took CD45RO-negative cells positively selected for CCR7 and excluded terminally differentiated effector memory CD45RA+ cells. Trimming took 1 base from V and 3 from J, leaving 13 bases between them. The CDR3 runs 15 residues. Germline CDR1 and CDR2: SGHAT and FQNNGV. At a deep level, the assay was run. The authors' processing: ImmunoSEQ supplied junction-only sequences lacking quality scores, so filtering was different. Assay: immunoSEQ multiplex PCR; the TCRdb copy retains only in-frame clones and omits some. V and J calls and clone size are given by that table; D and trimming were obtained from the DNA. The sample yields more than 2 million clones, around 95% seen once.

The rearrangement uses TRBV11-2 and TRBJ2-7; weak D call: TRBD2 (6 bases). Sequencing was performed on naive CD8+ T cells from PBMCs. This TCR was sampled from a man aged 18 to 30 in good health. Some clones in this sample may be carry-over from other donors' samples. The CDR3 sequence: CASSLGAGRYYEQYF. For the CDR3, the DNA is TGTGCCAGCAGCTTAGGCGCCGGGAGATACTACGAGCAGTACTTC.